Each of the 21 T cell receptor beta chains below was sequenced from the same sample in a study of T cell repertoires in cytomegalovirus infection. TCRdb used MiXCR to reprocess the reads, holding one entry per CDR3 protein. This repertoire shows around 750,000 distinct CDR3 sequences, over 25% found once; its top ten account for over 10%. For these TCRs, the target antigens are not known. The input for sequencing was cultured CD8+ T cells from PBMCs, taken from culture after CMV antigen stimulation. Source of these receptors: a human donor in good health (CMV status not recorded). Some clones in this sample may be carry-over from other donors' samples.

This clonotype was detected many times. This chain links TRBV7-2 with TRBJ2-2, with D perhaps matching TRBD1 (6 bases). Per germline, CDR1 SGHTA and CDR2 FQGNSA. The CDR3 has 20 residues. The V gene lost 5 bases and the J gene lost 6 bases, with 31 bases spanning the gap. The chain's CDR3 is CASSTRDILRLEVWSGELFF. CDR3 in DNA: TGTGCCAGCAGCACCCGGGACATACTAAGACTCGAAGTTTGGTCCGGGGAGCTGTTTTTT.

The CDR3 sequence is CASSDSRATYEQYV. The CDR3 DNA sequence: TGTGCCAGCAGTGATAGTCGGGCGACCTACGAGCAGTACGTC. The chain has TRBV6-4 and TRBJ2-7; D is unresolved. Germline V lookup: CDR1 MRHNA, CDR2 SNTAGT. V gave up 3 bases and J gave up 2 bases, with 11 bases separating them. CDR3 length: 14 residues.

Ten or more counts support this clonotype. The chain employs TRBV7-8 and TRBJ1-1; TRBD1 aligns across 10 bases. With V trimmed by 1 base and J by 5 bases, 4 bases remained unmatched. Looked up from germline, CDR1 is SGHVS and CDR2 is FQNEAQ. The CDR3 spans 15 residues. CDR3 sequence: CASSLGQGARTEAFF. CDR3 bases: TGTGCCAGCAGCTTAGGACAGGGGGCAAGGACTGAAGCTTTCTTT.

This clonotype was seen repeatedly, ten times or more. The V and J genes are TRBV7-9 and TRBJ2-7, with 8 bases fitting TRBD1. This CDR3 has 14 residues. In germline, CDR1 is SEHNR, CDR2 FQNEAQ (reference sequence). Trimming took 5 bases from V and 7 from J; bases not matched to a gene: 10. The CDR3 loop is CASSTDRGGWEQYF. The CDR3 bases are TGTGCCAGCAGCACAGACAGGGGCGGTTGGGAGCAGTACTTC.

The V and J genes are TRBV6-4 and TRBJ2-3; tentative D call: TRBD2 (5 bases). Germline loops: CDR1 MRHNA, CDR2 SNTAGT. The length of the CDR3 is 15 residues. V was shortened by 5 bases and J by 1 base, with 13 bases between the two germline ends. CDR3 sequence (DNA): TGTGCCAGCAGTCGACTGAGGGCCCGCACAGATACGCAGTATTTT. This gives the protein CASSRLRARTDTQYF.

This clonotype came up many times. The J gene is TRBJ2-1, the V gene TRBV28, with 11 bases identical to TRBD2. J gave up 4 bases and V 5 bases, and 4 bases lay outside the gene matches. The CDR3 runs 15 residues. Germline CDR1 MDHEN, CDR2 SYDVKM. CDR3 bases: TGTGCCAGCAGTGTAGCGGGGGGGCTATACAATGAGCAGTTCTTC. Translating gives CASSVAGGLYNEQFF.

The rearrangement joins TRBV7-6 to TRBJ2-1; TRBD1 is a possible D gene (6 bases). This CDR3 has 17 residues. Germline V CDR1 and CDR2: SGHVS, FNYEAQ. Trimming cost V 2 bases and J 3 bases, with 17 bases left between them. CDR3 sequence: CASSLQRPGTLYNEQFF. The DNA for the CDR3 is TGTGCCAGCAGCTTACAACGACCTGGGACACTCTACAATGAGCAGTTCTTC.

This clonotype was seen many times. This sequence joins TRBV7-6 and TRBJ1-1, with TRBD1 as a possible D gene (5 bases). Trimming took off 6 bases at V and 0 bases at J, with 11 bases between the two ends. CDR3 length: 14 amino acids. Germline loops: CDR1 SGHVS, CDR2 FNYEAQ. CDR3 amino acids: CASSSGQVNTEAFF. The CDR3 coding sequence is TGTGCCAGCAGTTCGGGGCAAGTGAACACTGAAGCTTTCTTT.

The sample holds many counts of this clonotype. The chain recombines TRBV7-8 with TRBJ1-5, with D perhaps TRBD1 (6 bases). Trimming pared 2 bases from V and 4 bases from J, leaving 9 bases between. The CDR3 has 14 amino acids. The germline V gene encodes CDR1 SGHVS and CDR2 FQNEAQ. The CDR3 loop is CASSLRGVNQPQHF. The CDR3 DNA is TGTGCCAGCAGCTTAAGGGGGGTGAATCAGCCCCAGCATTTT.

This clonotype was counted between two and nine times. The chain employs TRBV7-8 and TRBJ2-1; 7 bases fit TRBD1. The CDR3 consists of 15 residues. V trimming: 2 bases; J trimming: 4 bases; junction bases outside the gene matches: 5. Germline CDR1 and CDR2: SGHVS and FQNEAQ. The CDR3 sequence: CASSLKTGTYNEQFF. DNA of the CDR3: TGTGCCAGCAGCTTAAAGACAGGGACGTACAATGAGCAGTTCTTC.

The rearrangement uses TRBV4-3 and TRBJ1-4, with D possibly TRBD1 on 5 matching bases. Trimming removed 1 base from V and 8 bases from J, with 11 bases in between. This CDR3 comprises 14 residues. CDR1 and CDR2 from the germline V gene are LGHNA and YSLEER. The CDR3 DNA sequence: TGCGCCAGCAGCCAAGGACGGGGGGTCGAAAAACTGTTTTTT. Translation gives CASSQGRGVEKLFF.

This clonotype was found a few times. The genes are TRBV7-2 and TRBJ2-1, with 7 nucleotides matching TRBD2. The CDR3 extends over 15 amino acids. Germline V lookup: CDR1 SGHTA, CDR2 FQGNSA. The junction had 11 bases not matched to a gene; V was cut back by 5 bases and J by 7 bases. In DNA, the CDR3 is TGTGCCAGCAGCGTACACCCTGGCGGGGGTAATGAGCAGTTCTTC. It yields the protein CASSVHPGGGNEQFF.

This clonotype was observed a few times. The chain uses TRBV12-5 and TRBJ1-6; no firm D call. This CDR3 contains 17 residues. V lost 4 bases and J lost 6, with 19 bases in between. Germline CDR1 and CDR2: LGHNT and FRNRAP. The CDR3 here is CASGWAREGEFNSPLHF. CDR3 in DNA: TGTGCTAGTGGTTGGGCCCGGGAGGGCGAGTTTAATTCACCCCTCCACTTT.

Only a few counts were recorded for this clonotype. This sequence joins TRBV12-5 and TRBJ2-3, with unresolved D. V was trimmed by 3 bases and J by 0 bases, leaving 16 bases between them. This CDR3 is built from 17 residues. Germline CDR1 LGHNT, CDR2 FRNRAP. The CDR3 region has the DNA TGTGCTAGTGGTTTCTCCCCGGAACTCCCTAGCACAGATACGCAGTATTTT. Translation gives CASGFSPELPSTDTQYF.

Notes on this clonotype: A much larger clone sits a single nucleotide away, making a read error possible. This CDR3 is CVSSSSTSYNSPLHF. The CDR3 DNA follows: TGTGTCAGCAGCTCCTCGACATCTTATAATTCACCCCTCCACTTT. The chain is built from TRBV7-6 and TRBJ1-6; the D is unclear. Germline V gene data show CDR1 as SGHVS and CDR2 as FNYEAQ. The CDR3 has 15 residues.

The chain employs TRBV29-1 and TRBJ2-1; 8 nucleotides match TRBD1. The CDR3 consists of 14 residues. Germline CDR1 SQVTM, CDR2 ANQGSEA. The trim removed 4 bases at V and 3 bases at J, leaving 5 bases unmatched. CDR3 loop: CSVARTGFYNEQFF. In DNA form, the CDR3 reads TGCAGCGTTGCCCGGACAGGGTTCTACAATGAGCAGTTCTTC.

This clonotype has only a few counts. The V call is TRBV12-3 or TRBV12-4, the J call TRBJ1-5; a possible D gene is TRBD1 (6 bases). The germline V and J ends were trimmed by 6 bases and 0 bases, with 9 bases remaining between them. The CDR3 is made up of 14 amino acids. The chain's CDR3 is CASSGQYSNQPQHF. In nucleotides, the CDR3 is TGTGCCAGCAGCGGACAGTATAGCAATCAGCCCCAGCATTTT.

This clonotype turned up a few times. The V call is TRBV10-2, the J call TRBJ2-1, with D perhaps TRBD2 (6 bases). Germline CDR1 WSHSY, CDR2 SAAADI. The CDR3 runs to 14 residues. V dropped 4 bases and J dropped 3 bases, with 10 bases sitting between them. The CDR3 nucleotides are TGCGCCAGCAGTGGGGCGGGGTTCTACAATGAGCAGTTCTTC. Protein sequence: CASSGAGFYNEQFF.

The sample holds one count of this clonotype. V usage is TRBV9 and J usage is TRBJ2-1; 7 nucleotides match TRBD1. This CDR3 has 19 residues. The germline V gene encodes CDR1 SGDLS and CDR2 YYNGEE. After removal of 4 bases from V and 0 bases from J, the junction contained 16 bases not matched to a gene. The CDR3 spells CASSNPGQTDVLSYNEQFF. For the CDR3, the DNA is TGTGCCAGCAGCAATCCGGGACAGACCGATGTACTCTCCTACAATGAGCAGTTCTTC.

This chain's CDR3 is CASSSPRGPSYNEQFF. CDR3 DNA: TGTGCCAGCAGTTCTCCGCGTGGCCCCTCCTACAATGAGCAGTTCTTC. The rearrangement joins TRBV7-9 to TRBJ2-1, with D unclear. Germline V gene lookup returns CDR1 SEHNR and CDR2 FQNEAQ (reference sequence). The CDR3 spans 16 residues. V was clipped by 6 bases and J by 0 bases, with 15 bases between them.

This clonotype was counted ten times or more. V gene TRBV7-6 combines with J gene TRBJ2-7, with D possibly TRBD1 on 6 matching bases. The CDR3 contains 13 residues. V was cut by 5 bases and J by 6 bases, with 14 bases left in between. The germline CDR1 and CDR2 sequences are SGHVS and FNYEAQ. CDR3 protein: CASSRDIGAEQYF. DNA for the CDR3: TGTGCCAGCAGCCGGGACATCGGCGCCGAGCAGTACTTC.